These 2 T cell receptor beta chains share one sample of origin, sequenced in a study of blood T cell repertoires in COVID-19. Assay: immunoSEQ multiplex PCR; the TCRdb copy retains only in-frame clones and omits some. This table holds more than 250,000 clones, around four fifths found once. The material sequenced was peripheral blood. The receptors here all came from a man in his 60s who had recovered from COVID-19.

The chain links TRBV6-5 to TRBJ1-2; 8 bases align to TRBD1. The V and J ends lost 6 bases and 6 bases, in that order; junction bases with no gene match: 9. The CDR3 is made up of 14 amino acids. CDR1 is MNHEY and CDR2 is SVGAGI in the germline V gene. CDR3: CASRRLQGADGYTF. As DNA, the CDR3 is TGTGCCAGCAGGCGCCTCCAGGGGGCTGATGGCTACACCTTC.

In DNA, the CDR3 is TGTGCCTGGAGTGCGCCCGACAGGGAACCCCTTAATACGCAGTATTTT. It translates to CAWSAPDREPLNTQYF. The chain joins TRBV30 to TRBJ2-3, with 7 bases fitting TRBD1. V was clipped by 1 base and J by 7 bases; unmatched bases: 14. The CDR3 loop spans 16 amino acids. Per the germline V gene, CDR1 is GTSNPN and CDR2 is SVGIG (reference sequence).